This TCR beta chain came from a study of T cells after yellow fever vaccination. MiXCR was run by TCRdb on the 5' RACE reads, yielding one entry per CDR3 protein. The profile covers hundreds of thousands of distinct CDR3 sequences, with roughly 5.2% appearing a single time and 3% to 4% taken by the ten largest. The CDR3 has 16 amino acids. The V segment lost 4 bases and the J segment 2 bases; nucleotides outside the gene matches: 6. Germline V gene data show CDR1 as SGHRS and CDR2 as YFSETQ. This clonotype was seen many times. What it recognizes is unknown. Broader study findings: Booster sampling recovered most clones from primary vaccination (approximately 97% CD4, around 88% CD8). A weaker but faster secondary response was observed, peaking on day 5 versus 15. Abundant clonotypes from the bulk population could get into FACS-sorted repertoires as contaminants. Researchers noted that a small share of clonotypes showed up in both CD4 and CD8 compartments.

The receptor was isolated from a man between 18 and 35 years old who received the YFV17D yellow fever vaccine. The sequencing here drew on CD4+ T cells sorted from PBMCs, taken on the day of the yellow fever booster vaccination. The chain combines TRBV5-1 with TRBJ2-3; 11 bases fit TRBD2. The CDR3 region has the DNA TGCGCCAGCAGCGAGGGACTAGCGGTTCCCACAGATACGCAGTATTTT. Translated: CASSEGLAVPTDTQYF.